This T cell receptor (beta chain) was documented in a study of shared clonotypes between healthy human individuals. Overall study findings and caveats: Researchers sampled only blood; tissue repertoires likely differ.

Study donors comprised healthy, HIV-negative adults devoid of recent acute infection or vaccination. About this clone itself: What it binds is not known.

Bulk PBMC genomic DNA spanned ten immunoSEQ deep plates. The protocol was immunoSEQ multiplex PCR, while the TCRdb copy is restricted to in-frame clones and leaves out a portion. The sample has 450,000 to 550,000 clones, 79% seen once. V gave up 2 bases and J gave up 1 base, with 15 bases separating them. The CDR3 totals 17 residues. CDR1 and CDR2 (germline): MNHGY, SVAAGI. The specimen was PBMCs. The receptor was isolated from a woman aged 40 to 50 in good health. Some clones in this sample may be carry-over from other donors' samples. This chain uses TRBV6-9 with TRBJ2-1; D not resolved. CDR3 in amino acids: CASSYTGPRCSYNEQFF. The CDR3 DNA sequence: TGTGCCAGCAGTTATACGGGCCCTCGATGTTCCTACAATGAGCAGTTCTTC.